This TCR beta chain derives from a study of long-term antiretroviral therapy in people with HIV. Study-wide background: Collection of the earliest samples took place about a decade ahead of the 2015 immediate-ART recommendation. Study-level results: Repertoires in HIV (unlike those of controls) had narrower CDR3 length ranges.

There are a few counts of this clone. Its matching antigen is unknown. All donors provided no fewer than one pre-ART and no fewer than two post-ART PBMC samples. Every one of the participants with HIV received treatment in the United States. Assay version v3.0 of immunoSEQ was used, and it was run at survey level. The method was immunoSEQ multiplex PCR; TCRdb's version includes in-frame clones alone and lacks a portion of them. This table has fewer than 40,000 clones, roughly nine tenths appearing once. The origin of this receptor is a woman between 50 and 59 years old with HIV. Sequences were derived from unsorted PBMCs, sampled 1.2 years after starting antiretroviral therapy.

The CDR3 loop reads CASSLGGVEAFF. The CDR3 DNA reads as TGTGCCAGCAGCTTGGGGGGCGTTGAAGCTTTCTTT. The chain links TRBV5-8 to TRBJ1-1; TRBD1 might be the D (5 bases). V gave up 0 bases and J gave up 7 bases, with 7 bases separating them. Germline-derived CDR1 and CDR2 are SGHTS and YDEGEE. This CDR3 comprises 12 residues.